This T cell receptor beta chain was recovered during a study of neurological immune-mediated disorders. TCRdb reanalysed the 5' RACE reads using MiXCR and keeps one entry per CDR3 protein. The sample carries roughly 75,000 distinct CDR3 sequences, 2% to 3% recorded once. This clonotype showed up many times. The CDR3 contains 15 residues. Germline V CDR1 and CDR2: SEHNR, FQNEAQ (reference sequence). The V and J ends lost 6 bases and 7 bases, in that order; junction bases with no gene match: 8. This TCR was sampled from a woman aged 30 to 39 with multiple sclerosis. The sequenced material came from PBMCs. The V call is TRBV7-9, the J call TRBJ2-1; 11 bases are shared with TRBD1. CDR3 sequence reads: CASRPGQGAENEQFF. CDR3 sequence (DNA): TGTGCCAGCAGACCAGGACAGGGGGCTGAAAATGAGCAGTTCTTC.